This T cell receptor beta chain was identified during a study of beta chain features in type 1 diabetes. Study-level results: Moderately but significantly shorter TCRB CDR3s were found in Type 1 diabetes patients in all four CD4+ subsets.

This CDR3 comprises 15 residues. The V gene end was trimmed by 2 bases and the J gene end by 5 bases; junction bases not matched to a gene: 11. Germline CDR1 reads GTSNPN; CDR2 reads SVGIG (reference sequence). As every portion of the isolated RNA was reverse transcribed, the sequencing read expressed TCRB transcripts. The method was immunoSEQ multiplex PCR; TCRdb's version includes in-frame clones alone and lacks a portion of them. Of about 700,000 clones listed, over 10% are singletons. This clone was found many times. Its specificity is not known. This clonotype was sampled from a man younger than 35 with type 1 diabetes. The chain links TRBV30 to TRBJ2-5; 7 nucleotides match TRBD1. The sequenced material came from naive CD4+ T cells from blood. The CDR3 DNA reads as TGTGCCTGGAGTCGTGGACAGGCTGGTTCGGAGACCCAGTACTTC. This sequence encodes CAWSRGQAGSETQYF.